This T cell receptor beta chain was sequenced for a study of blood T cell repertoires in COVID-19. At the level of the study: Sources were T cells, B-cell-depleted T cells, or PBMCs; the material itself was cDNA or gDNA.

Per the authors' pipeline: It was from reference gene primer amplification that nucleated cell counts were estimated. The data were produced by immunoSEQ multiplex PCR, yet TCRdb's version contains in-frame clones alone and is incomplete. D and trimming were read from the DNA, whereas the V and J calls and clone size are those reported in that table. The sample yields about 180,000 clones, roughly nine tenths seen once. The V gene's germline CDR1 is KGHSH and CDR2 LQKENI. Trimming shortened V by 3 bases and J by 0 bases, and 8 bases separated the two germline ends. CDR3 length: 15 residues. This clonotype was obtained from a man in his sixties or seventies with active or convalescent COVID-19. The chain joins TRBV18 to TRBJ2-2; D unclear. Sequenced input: peripheral blood. The chain's CDR3 is CASSPPPANTGELFF. CDR3 bases: TGTGCCAGCTCACCCCCCCCCGCGAACACCGGGGAGCTGTTTTTT.